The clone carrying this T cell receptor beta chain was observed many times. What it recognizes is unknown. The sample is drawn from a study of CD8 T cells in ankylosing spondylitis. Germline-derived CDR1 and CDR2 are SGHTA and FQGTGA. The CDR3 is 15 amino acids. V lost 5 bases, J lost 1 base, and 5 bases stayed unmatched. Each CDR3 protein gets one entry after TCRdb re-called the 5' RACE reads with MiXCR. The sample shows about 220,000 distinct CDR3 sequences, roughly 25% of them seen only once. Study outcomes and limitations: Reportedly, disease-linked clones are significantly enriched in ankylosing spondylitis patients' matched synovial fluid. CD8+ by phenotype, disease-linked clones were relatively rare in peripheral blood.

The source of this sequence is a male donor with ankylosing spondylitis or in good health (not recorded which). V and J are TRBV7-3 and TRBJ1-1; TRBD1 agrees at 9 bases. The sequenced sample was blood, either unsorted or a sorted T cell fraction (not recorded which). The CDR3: CASSLGDRENTEAFF. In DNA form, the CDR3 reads TGTGCCAGCAGCCTGGGGGACAGGGAGAACACTGAAGCTTTCTTT. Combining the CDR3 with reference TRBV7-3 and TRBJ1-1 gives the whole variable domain GAGVSQTPSNKVTEKGKYVELRCDPISGHTALYWYRQSLGQGPEFLIYFQGTGAADDSGLPNDRFFAVRPEGSVSTLKIQRTERGDSAVYLCASSLGDRENTEAFFGQGTRLTVV.